These T cell receptor beta chains were read from a single sample in a study of T cells in Graves' hyperthyroidism and ophthalmopathy. MiXCR, applied by TCRdb to the multiplex PCR reads, yields one record per CDR3 protein. The sample holds hundreds of thousands of distinct CDR3 sequences, 16% seen once. Sequencing was performed on blood. These receptors came from a woman in her late teens or twenties with Graves' hyperthyroidism. The CDR3 runs from the conserved cysteine through the conserved F or W. The order of the fields is D gene, J gene, V gene, clone size, CDR3 protein. A D gene is named only where the DNA matches it firmly. The size of a clone is reported for some rows only, either as once, few or many, or as a class for expanded clones.

d_gene: .; j_gene: TRBJ1-5; v_gene: TRBV29-1; abundance: few; CDR3aa: CSVSDGSNQPQHF
d_gene: TRBD2; j_gene: TRBJ2-5; v_gene: TRBV11-3; abundance: .; CDR3aa: CASSLVLAGGHQETQYF
d_gene: TRBD1; j_gene: TRBJ1-1; v_gene: TRBV11-3; abundance: many; CDR3aa: CASSLGQGGYTEAFF
d_gene: .; j_gene: TRBJ2-1; v_gene: TRBV2; abundance: .; CDR3aa: CASSASGRDYNEQFF
d_gene: .; j_gene: TRBJ2-7; v_gene: TRBV6-1; abundance: many; CDR3aa: CASSSLRVGYEQYF
d_gene: TRBD1; j_gene: TRBJ2-7; v_gene: TRBV20-1; abundance: few; CDR3aa: CSARVRGLIFHEQYF
d_gene: TRBD1; j_gene: TRBJ2-3; v_gene: TRBV28; abundance: many; CDR3aa: CATQGGAADTQYF
d_gene: TRBD1; j_gene: TRBJ1-5; v_gene: TRBV20-1; abundance: .; CDR3aa: CSTGTGGNQPQHF
d_gene: .; j_gene: TRBJ2-7; v_gene: TRBV12-3/TRBV12-4; abundance: .; CDR3aa: CASREGLQEQYF
d_gene: .; j_gene: TRBJ2-3; v_gene: TRBV24-1; abundance: many; CDR3aa: CATSDLPSPSTDTQYF
d_gene: TRBD1; j_gene: TRBJ1-5; v_gene: TRBV29-1; abundance: many; CDR3aa: CSVGQGGDQPQHF
d_gene: .; j_gene: TRBJ1-5; v_gene: TRBV7-9; abundance: .; CDR3aa: CASSPTGPGPQHF
d_gene: .; j_gene: TRBJ2-7; v_gene: TRBV7-9; abundance: .; CDR3aa: CASSFQSSDSPYEQYF
d_gene: .; j_gene: TRBJ2-2; v_gene: TRBV20-1; abundance: few; CDR3aa: CSARGRGSQGNTGELFF
d_gene: TRBD2; j_gene: TRBJ2-3; v_gene: TRBV5-1; abundance: many; CDR3aa: CASSPTTSGSTSTDTQYF
d_gene: .; j_gene: TRBJ1-2; v_gene: TRBV4-1; abundance: few; CDR3aa: CASSQPVRGSRYGYTF
d_gene: .; j_gene: TRBJ1-2; v_gene: TRBV20-1; abundance: .; CDR3aa: CSARNRVNYGYTF
d_gene: .; j_gene: TRBJ2-1; v_gene: TRBV7-9; abundance: many; CDR3aa: CASSFARHNEQFF
d_gene: .; j_gene: TRBJ2-1; v_gene: TRBV7-3; abundance: .; CDR3aa: CASSLTGQSHNEQFF
d_gene: TRBD2; j_gene: TRBJ2-1; v_gene: TRBV2; abundance: many; CDR3aa: CASRGASGAYEQFF
d_gene: TRBD1; j_gene: TRBJ1-1; v_gene: TRBV11-2; abundance: many; CDR3aa: CASSLDRVQRLEAFF
d_gene: .; j_gene: TRBJ2-7; v_gene: TRBV10-3; abundance: few; CDR3aa: CAISDQTYEQYF
d_gene: .; j_gene: TRBJ1-2; v_gene: TRBV15; abundance: few; CDR3aa: CATSRDRAASANYGYTF
d_gene: .; j_gene: TRBJ2-1; v_gene: TRBV20-1; abundance: .; CDR3aa: CSASDEGLEQFF
d_gene: .; j_gene: TRBJ1-2; v_gene: TRBV28; abundance: .; CDR3aa: CASSSGARYTGYTF
d_gene: .; j_gene: TRBJ2-5; v_gene: TRBV7-9; abundance: many; CDR3aa: CASSQRLLQETQYF